This record looks at one TCR beta chain sequence and its context. Antigen specificity is unknown. The sample originates from a study of cytomegalovirus exposure and HLA in healthy donors. As for the study in general: According to later analysis, the same platform produced the 110 or so validation and several hundred first-cohort repertoires.

Germline values: CDR1 SGHRS, CDR2 YFSETQ. The CDR3 totals 13 residues. The V end was cut by 0 bases, the J end by 4 bases, with 8 bases between. The data were produced by immunoSEQ multiplex PCR, yet TCRdb's version contains in-frame clones alone and is incomplete. The repertoire holds tens of thousands of clones, with less than 90% as singletons. Study observations and caveats: There were some 150 TCR beta chains listed as cytomegalovirus-associated. According to a subsequent analysis, TCR clusters from the first cohort were inclined to appear together in the 110 or so validation repertoires. Rare sequences made up most TCRs, while some public TCRs were found in many donors.

The chain links TRBV5-1 to TRBJ2-7; maybe TRBD1 (5 bases). The sequence was collected from a woman aged 18-29 years in good health and CMV-seropositive. Sequencing input: PBMCs. CDR3: CASSLGQIYEQYF. Written as DNA, the CDR3 is TGCGCCAGCAGCTTGGGACAGATTTACGAGCAGTACTTC.